These 30 T cell receptor beta chains share one sample of origin, sequenced in a study of cytomegalovirus exposure and HLA in healthy donors. Researchers ran the PCR with 60 Vbeta and 13 Jbeta primers. Only in-frame clones appear in the TCRdb table, and some are missing; sequencing was by immunoSEQ multiplex PCR. The sample includes about 130,000 clones, 65% to 90% of them seen just once. Sequenced: PBMCs. All receptors derive from a man between 45 and 60 years old in good health and CMV-seronegative.

The chain joins TRBV5-4 to TRBJ1-3; 7 bases agree with TRBD1. This CDR3 has 18 residues. CDR1 SGHNT and CDR2 YYREEE come from the germline V gene (reference sequence). V was pared by 2 bases and J by 0 bases, with 11 bases of the junction left unmatched. The CDR3 region has the DNA TGTGCCAGCAGCTTCATAGGGGGCAGAACAAACTCTGGAAACACCATATATTTT. Amino acid sequence: CASSFIGGRTNSGNTIYF.

The chain joins TRBV6-5 to TRBJ1-2, with D unclear. The CDR3 has 15 residues. CDR1 MNHEY and CDR2 SVGAGI come from the germline V gene. Deletions cut 2 bases from V and 3 bases from J, with 13 bases between. The CDR3 sequence is CASSYLVGVDYGYTF. CDR3 DNA: TGTGCCAGCAGTTACCTCGTCGGGGTTGACTATGGCTACACCTTC.

The chain recombines TRBV5-4 with TRBJ2-5; the D gene is possibly TRBD2 (6 bases). The V gene lost 0 bases and the J gene lost 3 bases, with 9 bases spanning the gap. Germline lookup yields CDR1 SGHNT and CDR2 YYREEE (reference sequence). This CDR3 comprises 14 residues. This chain's CDR3 is CASSLGGEKETQYF. CDR3 sequence (DNA): TGTGCCAGCAGCTTGGGGGGGGAGAAAGAGACCCAGTACTTC.

V gene TRBV9 combines with J gene TRBJ1-3; tentative D call: TRBD1 (5 bases). The CDR3 spans 17 residues. Between the trimmed V and J ends, which lost 7 bases and 1 base, there was a span of 21 bases. The germline V gene encodes CDR1 SGDLS and CDR2 YYNGEE. CDR3 amino acids: CASGPQAFLGSGNTIYF. The CDR3 coding sequence is TGTGCCAGCGGCCCACAGGCCTTTTTGGGGTCTGGAAACACCATATATTTT.

The chain has TRBV6-1 and TRBJ1-1; D gene unclear. V was clipped by 2 bases and J by 3 bases, with 10 bases between them. The germline gives CDR1 MNHNS, CDR2 SASEGT. The CDR3 is made up of 14 amino acids. CDR3 region: CASSEIVGYTEAFF. The CDR3 nucleotides read TGTGCCAGCAGTGAAATAGTCGGGTACACTGAAGCTTTCTTT.

J is TRBJ2-1 and V is TRBV19, with a weak D call TRBD1 (5 bases). The ends were cut back, 4 bases at V and 5 bases at J, with 18 bases in the middle. Germline V CDR1 and CDR2: LNHDA, SQIVND (reference sequence). There are 16 residues in the CDR3. CDR3 protein: CASSTRQGGLHNEQFF. CDR3 nucleotide sequence: TGTGCCAGTAGTACTCGCCAGGGTGGTCTCCACAATGAGCAGTTCTTC.

V and J are TRBV27 and TRBJ1-2; a weak D match, TRBD1 (6 bases). This CDR3 is 14 amino acids long. Germline V gene sequence: CDR1 MNHEY, CDR2 SMNVEV (reference sequence). V lost 0 bases to trimming and J lost 2 bases, with 7 bases between them. CDR3 in DNA: TGTGCCAGCAGTTTATCGGGGGCGAACTATGGCTACACCTTC. Translated: CASSLSGANYGYTF.

V and J are TRBV11-3 and TRBJ1-1, with D tentatively TRBD1 (5 bases). The CDR3 spans 11 residues. Germline V gene data show CDR1 as SGHNT and CDR2 as YENEEA. The CDR3 DNA follows: TGTGTCCGGGGGGAGAACACTGAAGCTTTCTTT. Its protein is CVRGENTEAFF.

This clone was observed a handful of times. V is TRBV6-1 and J is TRBJ2-3; the match to TRBD2 covers 7 bases. The CDR3 loop spans 16 amino acids. Germline-derived CDR1 and CDR2 are MNHNS and SASEGT. The ends lost 4 bases at V and 6 bases at J; junction bases unmatched: 13. CDR3 sequence (DNA): TGTGCCAGCAGTGCAGCGGGACTCAACACGTGGGATACGCAGTATTTT. It is translated as CASSAAGLNTWDTQYF.

The sample holds a few counts of this clone. The chain joins TRBV2 to TRBJ2-7; no firm D call. Germline values: CDR1 SNHLY, CDR2 FYNNEI. With 9 bases removed from V and 0 bases from J, the gap between germline ends came to 12 bases. The CDR3 has 13 residues. CDR3: CARRSQDSYEQYF. The CDR3 DNA reads as TGTGCCAGACGGTCCCAGGACTCCTACGAGCAGTACTTC.

The J gene is TRBJ2-7, the V gene TRBV7-9; TRBD2 might be the D (7 bases). Germline values: CDR1 SEHNR, CDR2 FQNEAQ (reference sequence). The CDR3 extends over 15 amino acids. V was clipped by 5 bases and J by 4 bases, with 18 bases between them. CDR3 loop: CASSQVGGRGYEQYF. For the CDR3, the DNA is TGTGCCAGCAGCCAAGTGGGGGGGCGGGGGTACGAGCAGTACTTC.

This rearrangement joins TRBV6-1 to TRBJ1-1, with D uncertain. The CDR3 extends over 13 amino acids. V was pared by 0 bases and J by 2 bases, with 4 bases between. Germline V lookup: CDR1 MNHNS, CDR2 SASEGT. The chain's CDR3 is CASSEALNTEAFF. Here the CDR3 DNA reads TGTGCCAGCAGTGAAGCGCTAAACACTGAAGCTTTCTTT.

The rearrangement uses TRBV7-3 and TRBJ2-5; D perhaps matches TRBD1 (6 bases). This CDR3 is built from 13 residues. With 5 bases removed from V and 3 bases from J, the gap between germline ends came to 10 bases. From germline, CDR1 is SGHTA and CDR2 FQGTGA. CDR3 nucleotides: TGTGCCAGCAGCCATTACAGGGAAGAGACCCAGTACTTC. It codes for CASSHYREETQYF. Full variable domain (outside the CDR3, taken from reference TRBV7-3 and TRBJ2-5): GAGVSQTPSNKVTEKGKYVELRCDPISGHTALYWYRQSLGQGPEFLIYFQGTGAADDSGLPNDRFFAVRPEGSVSTLKIQRTERGDSAVYLCASSHYREETQYFGPGTRLLVL.

This chain links TRBV6-6 with TRBJ2-3; 7 nucleotides agree with TRBD2. Trimming removed 5 bases from V and 4 bases from J; junction bases left unmatched: 12. This CDR3 spans 16 amino acids. CDR1 and CDR2 (germline): MNHNY, SVGAGI (reference sequence). The CDR3 here is CASSTLTSPSPDTQYF. The CDR3, as DNA: TGTGCCAGCAGTACCCTGACTAGCCCCTCCCCAGATACGCAGTATTTT.

This chain joins TRBV10-3 and TRBJ2-1; 7 nucleotides line up with TRBD2. The germline CDR1 and CDR2 sequences are ENHRY and SYGVKD. V shed 4 bases and J 5 bases; nucleotides not matched to a gene: 11. CDR3 length equals 16 residues. The CDR3 sequence: CAISGDGLAANNEQFF. CDR3 DNA: TGTGCCATCAGTGGGGACGGGCTAGCGGCCAACAATGAGCAGTTCTTC.

This chain links TRBV29-1 with TRBJ2-5; TRBD1 is a possible D gene (6 bases). The germline CDR1 and CDR2 sequences are SQVTM and ANQGSEA. There are 14 residues in the CDR3. V was shortened by 5 bases and J by 5 bases, with 18 bases between the two germline ends. The DNA of the CDR3 is TGCAGCGTTAGGGGTACAGGGTTTGTGGAGACCCAGTACTTC. This encodes CSVRGTGFVETQYF.

This clone was counted once. This chain uses TRBV6-5 with TRBJ2-2; no definite D call. The CDR3 is made up of 13 amino acids. Trimming shortened V by 2 bases and J by 5 bases, and 6 bases separated the two germline ends. Germline loops: CDR1 MNHEY, CDR2 SVGAGI. DNA of the CDR3: TGTGCCAGCAGTTACGAGATTACCGGGGAGCTGTTTTTT. As protein: CASSYEITGELFF.

V is TRBV9 and J is TRBJ2-7, with 10 bases that match TRBD2. Germline V gene lookup returns CDR1 SGDLS and CDR2 YYNGEE. This CDR3 comprises 14 residues. Germline trimming cut 3 bases from V and 7 bases from J; bases unmatched to any gene: 7. CDR3 nucleotides: TGTGCCAGCAGCGCACTAGCGGGGTCCAGTGAGCAGTACTTC. Encoded protein: CASSALAGSSEQYF.

This chain connects TRBV6-6 to TRBJ2-7; 12 nucleotides align to TRBD1. The V gene end was trimmed by 6 bases and the J gene end by 6 bases; junction bases not matched to a gene: 9. Germline lookup yields CDR1 MNHNY and CDR2 SVGAGI (reference sequence). The CDR3 length is 15 residues. This CDR3 is CASSQPGQGAFEQYF. CDR3 sequence (DNA): TGTGCCAGCAGCCAGCCGGGACAGGGGGCGTTCGAGCAGTACTTC.

This chain joins TRBV7-6 and TRBJ2-1; tentatively, D is TRBD2 (5 bases). Germline CDR1 SGHVS, CDR2 FNYEAQ. The V gene lost 5 bases and the J gene lost 6 bases, with 14 bases spanning the gap. The CDR3 has 14 amino acids. CDR3 region: CASSPSWASNEQFF. The CDR3 DNA is TGTGCCAGCAGCCCTAGCTGGGCTAGCAATGAGCAGTTCTTC. The whole variable domain, remainder taken from reference TRBV7-6 and TRBJ2-1, is GAGVSQSPRYKVTKRGQDVALRCDPISGHVSLYWYRQALGQGPEFLTYFNYEAQQDKSGLPNDRFSAERPEGSISTLTIQRTEQRDSAMYRCASSPSWASNEQFFGPGTRLTVL.

This clone came up once. CDR3 sequence (DNA): TGCGCCAGCAGCCAGGGACTAGCGGGGAGATCCTACAATGAGCAGTTCTTC. It is translated as CASSQGLAGRSYNEQFF. The V gene is TRBV4-1, the J gene TRBJ2-1, with 13 nucleotides matching TRBD2. The CDR3 consists of 17 residues. Germline lookup yields CDR1 MGHRA and CDR2 YSYEKL. V was pared by 3 bases and J by 1 base, with 3 bases of the junction left unmatched.

The V gene is TRBV5-4, the J gene TRBJ2-2, with a weak D call TRBD1 (6 bases). The germline V gene has CDR1 SGHNT and CDR2 YYREEE (reference sequence). Trimming took 4 bases from V and 6 from J, leaving 13 bases between them. This CDR3 region has 14 residues. CDR3 amino acids: CASSIQGWPGELFF. The CDR3, as DNA: TGTGCCAGCAGCATACAGGGCTGGCCCGGGGAGCTGTTTTTT. The entire variable domain, with the rest obtained from reference TRBV5-4 and TRBJ2-2, is as follows: ETGVTQSPTHLIKTRGQQVTLRCSSQSGHNTVSWYQQALGQGPQFIFQYYREEENGRGNFPPRFSGLQFPNYSSELNVNALELDDSALYLCASSIQGWPGELFFGEGSRLTVL.

In the case of this clone: Different DNA sequences within this sample yield the same CDR3. This sequence joins TRBV4-1 and TRBJ2-7, with a possible D match to TRBD2 (6 bases). CDR1 and CDR2 from the germline V gene are MGHRA and YSYEKL. The CDR3 spans 14 residues. V lost 4 bases, J lost 0 bases, and 10 bases lay in between. CDR3 DNA sequence: TGCGCCAGCAGCCCCCGGGACTCCTCCTACGAGCAGTACTTC. Protein sequence: CASSPRDSSYEQYF.

This sequence joins TRBV5-6 and TRBJ1-1; weak D call: TRBD1 (5 bases). There are 14 residues in the CDR3. Trimming removed 4 bases from V and 1 base from J, with 11 bases in between. Germline V gives CDR1 SGHDT, CDR2 YYEEEE. The CDR3 region is CASSGPGENTEAFF. CDR3 coding DNA: TGTGCCAGCAGCGGGCCGGGGGAGAACACTGAAGCTTTCTTT. The full variable domain, its missing parts supplied by reference TRBV5-6 and TRBJ1-1, is DAGVTQSPTHLIKTRGQQVTLRCSPKSGHDTVSWYQQALGQGPQFIFQYYEEEERQRGNFPDRFSGHQFPNYSSELNVNALLLGDSALYLCASSGPGENTEAFFGQGTRLTVV.

The CDR3 region is CASSLTGEGYGYTF. In DNA form, the CDR3 reads TGTGCCAGCAGCTTAACGGGGGAGGGCTATGGCTACACCTTC. This chain joins TRBV7-9 and TRBJ1-2, with D maybe TRBD1 (5 bases). The germline CDR1 and CDR2 sequences are SEHNR and FQNEAQ (reference sequence). This CDR3 is built from 14 residues. V was shortened by 2 bases and J by 4 bases, with 11 bases between the two germline ends.

This chain connects TRBV9 to TRBJ1-1; maybe TRBD1 (5 bases). Germline V gene sequence: CDR1 SGDLS, CDR2 YYNGEE. The V end lost 0 bases, the J end lost 0 bases, and 18 bases lay between the germline ends. This CDR3 spans 18 amino acids. CDR3 DNA: TGTGCCAGCAGCGTAGTTTCGTGGGCAGGGTGGATGAACACTGAAGCTTTCTTT. Translated: CASSVVSWAGWMNTEAFF.

The chain recombines TRBV9 with TRBJ2-5, with D tentatively TRBD2 (7 bases). CDR3 length equals 14 residues. CDR1 is SGDLS and CDR2 is YYNGEE in the germline V gene. V was trimmed by 3 bases and J by 3 bases, leaving 12 bases between them. The CDR3 protein is CASSGGGSKETQYF. The CDR3 nucleotides are TGTGCCAGCAGCGGGGGGGGCAGTAAAGAGACCCAGTACTTC.

This clone turned up a few times. The chain employs TRBV7-9 and TRBJ2-5, with 8 positions matching TRBD2. J was trimmed by 4 bases and V by 2 bases; bases with no gene match: 6. From germline, CDR1 is SEHNR and CDR2 FQNEAQ (reference sequence). This CDR3 comprises 15 residues. CDR3 bases: TGTGCCAGCAGCTTAACGGGGGGGCTGGGAGAGACCCAGTACTTC. Protein product: CASSLTGGLGETQYF.

This chain joins TRBV7-9 and TRBJ1-5; D is possibly TRBD1 (6 bases). The CDR3 sequence is 16 residues long. V dropped 1 base and J dropped 5 bases, with 15 bases sitting between them. From germline, CDR1 is SEHNR and CDR2 FQNEAQ (reference sequence). The CDR3 loop reads CASSLGQGGNDQPQHF. CDR3 sequence (DNA): TGTGCCAGCAGCTTAGGGCAAGGGGGAAATGATCAGCCCCAGCATTTT.

The genes are TRBV7-9 and TRBJ1-2; D is possibly TRBD1 (5 bases). Germline CDR1 SEHNR, CDR2 FQNEAQ (reference sequence). Trimming removed 6 bases at V and 3 bases at J, with 14 bases between. The CDR3 sequence is 14 residues long. The CDR3 protein is CASRMAGLHYGYTF. The CDR3, as DNA: TGTGCCAGCAGAATGGCAGGGCTACACTATGGCTACACCTTC.